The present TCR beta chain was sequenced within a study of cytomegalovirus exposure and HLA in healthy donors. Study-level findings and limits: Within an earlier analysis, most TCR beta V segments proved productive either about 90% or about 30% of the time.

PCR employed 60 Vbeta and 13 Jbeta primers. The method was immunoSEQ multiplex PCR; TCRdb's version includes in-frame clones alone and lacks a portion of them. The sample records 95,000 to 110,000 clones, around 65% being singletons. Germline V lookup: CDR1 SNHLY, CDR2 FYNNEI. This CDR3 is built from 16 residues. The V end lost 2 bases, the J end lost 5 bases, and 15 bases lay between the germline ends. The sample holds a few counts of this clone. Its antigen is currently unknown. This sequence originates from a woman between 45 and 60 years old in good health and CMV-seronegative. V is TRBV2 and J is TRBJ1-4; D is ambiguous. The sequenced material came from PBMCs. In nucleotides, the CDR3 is TGTGCCAGCAGTGAACGCGGAGGTCTCACCAATGAAAAACTGTTTTTT. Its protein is CASSERGGLTNEKLFF. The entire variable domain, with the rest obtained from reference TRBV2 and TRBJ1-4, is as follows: EPEVTQTPSHQVTQMGQEVILRCVPISNHLYFYWYRQILGQKVEFLVSFYNNEISEKSEIFDDQFSVERPDGSNFTLKIRSTKLEDSAMYFCASSERGGLTNEKLFFGSGTQLSVL.